This T cell receptor beta chain emerged from a study of blood T cell repertoires in COVID-19. Across the whole study: Collection of acute and convalescent COVID-19 samples took place in the United States, Italy and Spain. PBMCs, B-cell-depleted T cells, or T cells provided the cDNA or gDNA that made up the material.

Donors were grouped by their self-reported clinical history. Original data processing: Reference gene primer amplification gave nucleated cell count estimates. Assay used: immunoSEQ multiplex PCR; TCRdb lists only in-frame clones, some missing. V, J and clone size were drawn from that table, and D and trimming were deduced from the DNA. The sample lists about 250,000 clones, 88% occurring once. The germline CDR1 and CDR2 sequences are MGHDK and SYGVNS. With 4 bases removed from V and 8 bases from J, the gap between germline ends came to 6 bases. The CDR3 covers 11 residues. The V and J genes are TRBV25-1 and TRBJ2-1; D gene ambiguous. Sequencing was done on a sample of PBMCs or T cells enriched from blood (not recorded which). The sequence was obtained from a woman in her fifties or sixties who had recovered from COVID-19. The CDR3 is CASSVSDEQFF. CDR3 nucleotides: TGTGCCAGCAGTGTTAGTGATGAGCAGTTCTTC.